This T cell receptor beta chain was obtained from a study of patients and donors after allogeneic stem cell transplantation. TCRdb re-analysed the RT-PCR reads in MiXCR, keeping a single row per CDR3 protein. Found here are over 25,000 distinct CDR3 sequences, roughly a third of them singletons; the top ten hold 76%. V gave up 0 bases and J gave up 1 base, with 7 bases separating them. The CDR3 length is 14 residues. Germline CDR1 SGHRS, CDR2 YFSETQ. This receptor was identified in a human donor who was either an allogeneic HSCT recipient or a stem cell or donor lymphocyte infusion donor (not recorded which). It is not recorded whose cells these are; they may come from a transplant donor. The gene calls are TRBV5-1 and TRBJ1-1, with D maybe TRBD1 (5 bases). The sequenced sample was blood, either unsorted or a sorted T cell fraction (not recorded which). The CDR3 nucleotides are TGCGCCAGCAGCTTGGATAGGGGGAACACTGAAGCTTTCTTT. This translates into CASSLDRGNTEAFF. The full variable domain, with the rest looked up from reference TRBV5-1 and TRBJ1-1, is KAGVTQTPRYLIKTRGQQVTLSCSPISGHRSVSWYQQTPGQGLQFLFEYFSETQRNKGNFPGRFSGRQFSNSRSEMNVSTLELGDSALYLCASSLDRGNTEAFFGQGTRLTVV.